This T cell receptor (beta chain) was sequenced during a study of T cell responses to AZD1222 COVID-19 vaccine. Study at large: Analysis merged second doses at about 4 or about 12 weeks. Study-level findings and limits: Clonal diversity was possibly underestimated, and the donors were mostly white British, with more females.

The ends were cut back, 4 bases at V and 9 bases at J, with 9 bases in the middle. The CDR3 length is 11 residues. The germline V gene has CDR1 MDHEN and CDR2 SYDVKM. Method: immunoSEQ multiplex PCR; TCRdb's copy keeps in-frame clones and lacks some. This sample has 93,000 or so clones; about nine tenths occur once, and the top ten carry 45%. As for this clone: Its matching antigen is unknown.

The V call is TRBV28, the J call TRBJ1-2, with a possible D match to TRBD1 (6 bases). This sequence was found in an adult in good health. Sequenced material: peripheral blood, taken on day 0 of AZD1222 vaccination. The chain's CDR3 is CASSSDRSYTF. CDR3 in DNA: TGTGCCAGCAGTTCGGACAGAAGCTACACCTTC.